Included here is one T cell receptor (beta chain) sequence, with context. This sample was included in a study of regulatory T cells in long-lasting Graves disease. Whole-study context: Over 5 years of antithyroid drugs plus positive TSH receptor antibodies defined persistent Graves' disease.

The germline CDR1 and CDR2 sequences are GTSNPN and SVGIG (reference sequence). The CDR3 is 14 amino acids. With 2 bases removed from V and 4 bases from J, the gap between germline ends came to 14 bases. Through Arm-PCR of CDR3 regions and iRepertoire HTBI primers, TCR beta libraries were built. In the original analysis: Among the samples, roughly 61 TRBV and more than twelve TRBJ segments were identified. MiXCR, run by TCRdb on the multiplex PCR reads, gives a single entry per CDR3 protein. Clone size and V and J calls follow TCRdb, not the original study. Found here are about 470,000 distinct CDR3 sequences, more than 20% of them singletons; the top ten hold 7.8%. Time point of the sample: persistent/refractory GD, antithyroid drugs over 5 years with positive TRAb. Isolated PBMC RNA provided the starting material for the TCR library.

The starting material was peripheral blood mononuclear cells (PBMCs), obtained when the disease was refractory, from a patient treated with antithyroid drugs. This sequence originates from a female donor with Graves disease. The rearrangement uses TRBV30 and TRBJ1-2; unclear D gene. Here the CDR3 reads CAWSRKRRTYGYTF. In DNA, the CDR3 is TGTGCCTGGAGTCGTAAACGGAGAACCTATGGCTACACCTTC.